Listed here are 26 T cell receptor beta chains from one sample, sequenced in a study of CD8+CD57+ T cells in acquired aplastic anemia. The template for TCR beta VDJ and CDR3 sequence profiling was genomic DNA. From the reads, TCRdb called clonotypes with MiXCR, one entry per CDR3 protein. The repertoire holds a few hundred thousand distinct CDR3 sequences, approximately 60% seen once, with around 32% in the top ten. Sequencing input: sorted CD4+, CD8+, or CD8+CD57+ T cells (not recorded which) from PBMCs. These receptors were taken from a human donor in good health.

As concerns this clonotype: The junction departs from germline at one end; a sequencing error may be responsible. The chain is built from TRBV11-2 and TRBJ1-2; 10 nucleotides match TRBD1. This CDR3 has 15 residues. Germline CDR1 and CDR2: SGHAT and FQNNGV. The CDR3 DNA reads TGTGCCAGCAGCCTAGACAGGGGGCCTGGCTATGGCTACACCTTC. Translating it yields CASSLDRGPGYGYTF.

This chain joins TRBV15 and TRBJ2-1, with a possible D match to TRBD2 (5 bases). Per the germline V gene, CDR1 is LNHNV and CDR2 is YYDKDF (reference sequence). V was cut by 2 bases and J by 11 bases, with 13 bases left in between. CDR3 length: 13 residues. Written as DNA, the CDR3 is TGTGCCACCAGCAGAACCTCGACTATTCAGCAGTTCTTC. Its protein is CATSRTSTIQQFF.

V is TRBV7-9 and J is TRBJ2-2, with D hard to call. With 1 base removed from V and 5 bases from J, the gap between germline ends came to 8 bases. CDR1 is SEHNR and CDR2 is FQNEAQ in the germline V gene (reference sequence). The CDR3 has 14 residues. CDR3: CASSLVFETGELFF. CDR3 nucleotides: TGTGCCAGCAGCTTAGTTTTTGAAACCGGGGAGCTGTTTTTT.

This chain connects TRBV24-1 to TRBJ2-7; 8 nucleotides agree with TRBD1. Germline values: CDR1 KGHDR, CDR2 SFDVKD. Trimming at V came to 4 bases and at J to 2 bases, leaving 6 bases not matched to a gene. The CDR3 runs to 15 residues. CDR3: CATSDRGQVAYEQYF. The CDR3 nucleotides read TGTGCCACCAGTGACCGGGGACAGGTAGCCTACGAGCAGTACTTC.

This clonotype was counted a single time. The chain uses TRBV2 and TRBJ1-1, with D uncertain. The V gene lost 4 bases and the J gene lost 3 bases, with 9 bases spanning the gap. The CDR3 is 13 amino acids. The germline V gene encodes CDR1 SNHLY and CDR2 FYNNEI. DNA for the CDR3: TGTGCCAGCAGTGTTCTGGGAGACACTGAAGCTTTCTTT. As protein: CASSVLGDTEAFF.

The gene calls are TRBV7-9 and TRBJ1-6; D is ambiguous. V lost 6 bases, J lost 13 bases, and 16 bases lay in between. The germline gives CDR1 SEHNR, CDR2 FQNEAQ (reference sequence). The CDR3 spans 13 residues. CDR3 loop: CASSSTSTYPLHF. DNA for the CDR3: TGTGCCAGCAGTTCTACGAGCACCTACCCCCTCCACTTT.

The V gene is TRBV7-9, the J gene TRBJ2-2; TRBD1 matches 9 bases. Germline values: CDR1 SEHNR, CDR2 FQNEAQ (reference sequence). This CDR3 contains 14 residues. Trimming took 10 bases from V and 4 from J; bases not matched to a gene: 7. The CDR3 DNA is TGTGCCACCCTGGGACAGGGTAGCACCGGGGAGCTGTTTTTT. The encoded protein is CATLGQGSTGELFF.

J is TRBJ1-1 and V is TRBV19; D call uncertain. The length of the CDR3 is 14 residues. Per germline, CDR1 LNHDA and CDR2 SQIVND (reference sequence). The V end was cut by 1 base, the J end by 0 bases, with 6 bases between. The CDR3 is CASSIGQVNTEAFF. In DNA, the CDR3 is TGTGCCAGTAGTATAGGGCAAGTGAACACTGAAGCTTTCTTT.

The chain couples TRBV25-1 to TRBJ2-7; 7 bases match TRBD1. CDR1 is MGHDK, CDR2 SYGVNS, per germline. There are 14 residues in the CDR3. With 10 bases clipped from V and 0 bases from J, the junction kept 9 bases outside the gene matches. The CDR3 loop is CATADRSSSYEQYF. The DNA for the CDR3 is TGTGCCACCGCGGACAGGTCGAGCTCCTACGAGCAGTACTTC.

In its sample, this clonotype was seen a few times. The genes are TRBV10-3 and TRBJ1-2, with 8 nucleotides matching TRBD1. Germline V gene data show CDR1 as ENHRY and CDR2 as SYGVKD. CDR3 length: 14 residues. The V and J ends lost 6 bases and 7 bases, in that order; junction bases with no gene match: 10. In nucleotides, the CDR3 is TGTGCCATCAGCTGGACAGGGAAGGGGGGTGGCTACACCTTC. Translation: CAISWTGKGGGYTF.

This clonotype was detected a few times. The genes are TRBV27 and TRBJ2-2; D gene unclear. This CDR3 is 13 amino acids long. V lost 0 bases and J lost 7, with 6 bases in between. Germline CDR1 MNHEY, CDR2 SMNVEV (reference sequence). CDR3 DNA: TGTGCCAGCAGTTTATCTTCAGGCGGGGAGCTGTTTTTT. Translation: CASSLSSGGELFF.

This clonotype was recorded once. A read error may be the cause here, since a much bigger clone is one base away. The V gene is TRBV30, the J gene TRBJ2-7, with D unresolved. Trimming took 4 bases from V and 7 from J, leaving 17 bases between them. The germline V gene encodes CDR1 GTSNPN and CDR2 SVGIG (reference sequence). The CDR3 totals 13 residues. CDR3 nucleotides: TGTGCCTGGACCCACAGAGGCGGAAGTGAGCAGTACTTC. This sequence encodes CAWTHRGGSEQYF.

This clonotype was observed many times. The chain recombines TRBV2 with TRBJ2-5, with D possibly matching TRBD2 (6 bases). The CDR3 consists of 13 residues. V was pared by 8 bases and J by 2 bases, with 12 bases between. Germline V gives CDR1 SNHLY, CDR2 FYNNEI. As DNA, the CDR3 is TGTGCCAGCCGGGGACTGTCACAAGAGACCCAGTACTTC. It translates to CASRGLSQETQYF.

This chain joins TRBV15 and TRBJ2-7; D is unresolved. The germline V gene encodes CDR1 LNHNV and CDR2 YYDKDF (reference sequence). V was shortened by 1 base and J by 5 bases, with 9 bases between the two germline ends. CDR3 size: 13 residues. Written as DNA, the CDR3 is TGTGCCACCAGCAGAGCCCTACCGGACGAGCAGTACTTC. Its protein is CATSRALPDEQYF.

This rearrangement joins TRBV20-1 to TRBJ2-7; 8 positions agree with TRBD1. Germline V gene sequence: CDR1 DFQATT, CDR2 SNEGSKA (reference sequence). The length of the CDR3 is 14 residues. The V segment lost 6 bases and the J segment 3 bases; nucleotides outside the gene matches: 10. DNA of the CDR3: TGCAGTGCCAGACCCGGGACAGGAAGCTACGAGCAGTACTTC. It translates to CSARPGTGSYEQYF.

This clonotype was seen just once. The missing conserved phenylalanine or tryptophan at the end of this CDR3 makes a read error likely. The DNA is omitted, as the CDR3 cannot be located on it reliably, and the CDR3 follows TCRdb's listing. The gene calls are TRBV7-2 and TRBJ2-5. Per germline, CDR1 SGHTA and CDR2 FQGNSA. A total of 8 residues make up the CDR3, ends included. This CDR3 reads CASSLDPS.

The CDR3 coding sequence is TGTGCCAGTAGTACAGGGTTAAGCACTGAAGCTTTCTTT. Translation gives CASSTGLSTEAFF. The V gene is TRBV19, the J gene TRBJ1-1; D perhaps matches TRBD1 (5 bases). Trimming removed 4 bases at V and 4 bases at J, with 10 bases between. The CDR3 runs 13 residues. The germline V gene has CDR1 LNHDA and CDR2 SQIVND (reference sequence).

To note about this clonotype: At one of its ends the junction is not consistent with the germline gene, which may arise from a read error. The chain uses TRBV2 and TRBJ1-1; 11 nucleotides match TRBD1. CDR1 SNHLY and CDR2 FYNNEI come from the germline V gene. The CDR3 loop spans 17 amino acids. Written as DNA, the CDR3 is TGTGCCAGCAGTGGTTGGACAGGGGGCGCGATGAACACTGGAGCTTTCTTT. The encoded protein is CASSGWTGGAMNTGAFF.

J is TRBJ1-5 and V is TRBV9; the match to TRBD1 covers 7 bases. J lost 0 bases, V lost 1 base, and 1 base had no gene match. This CDR3 comprises 15 residues. Germline V lookup: CDR1 SGDLS, CDR2 YYNGEE. The CDR3 is CASSVTGASNQPQHF. In DNA form, the CDR3 reads TGTGCCAGCAGCGTAACAGGGGCTAGCAATCAGCCCCAGCATTTT.

This clonotype was seen ten or more times. One end of the junction is discordant with germline, which a read error may explain. The chain carries TRBV7-9 and TRBJ2-7; 8 bases match TRBD2. In germline, CDR1 is SEHNR, CDR2 FQNEAQ (reference sequence). The CDR3 spans 14 residues. The CDR3 reads CASTLSAGVYEQYF. The DNA of the CDR3 is TGTGCCAGCACCTTATCAGCGGGGGTCTACGAGCAGTACTTC. The whole variable domain, filled in from reference TRBV7-9 and TRBJ2-7, reads DTGVSQNPRHKITKRGQNVTFRCDPISEHNRLYWYRQTLGQGPEFLTYFQNEAQLEKSRLLSDRFSAERPKGSFSTLEIQRTEQGDSAMYLCASTLSAGVYEQYFGPGTRLTVT.

The chain employs TRBV10-3 and TRBJ2-1, with no clear D. Trimming cost V 7 bases and J 0 bases, with 4 bases left between them. The germline CDR1 and CDR2 sequences are ENHRY and SYGVKD. The CDR3 loop spans 12 amino acids. CDR3 DNA: TGTGCCATCAAGGGCTCCTACAATGAGCAGTTCTTC. Translating gives CAIKGSYNEQFF.

The sample holds many counts of this clonotype. This chain connects TRBV7-9 to TRBJ2-1; D is perhaps TRBD2 (7 bases). Germline values: CDR1 SEHNR, CDR2 FQNEAQ (reference sequence). This CDR3 comprises 20 residues. V lost 2 bases to trimming and J lost 8 bases, with 31 bases between them. In DNA form, the CDR3 reads TGTGCCAGCAGCTTACCGGGCGGGACAAATCCGGGACTACCTGGGGATGAGCAGTTCTTC. This translates into CASSLPGGTNPGLPGDEQFF.

This chain links TRBV9 with TRBJ2-3; TRBD2 might be the D (5 bases). Trimming pared 4 bases from V and 3 bases from J, leaving 18 bases between. The CDR3 is made up of 16 amino acids. Germline V gene data show CDR1 as SGDLS and CDR2 as YYNGEE. Here the CDR3 reads CASSPDSGSRTDTQYF. The CDR3 DNA is TGTGCCAGCAGCCCCGATTCGGGGAGTAGGACAGATACGCAGTATTTT.

This clonotype appeared once. This sequence joins TRBV10-2 and TRBJ1-1; D gene uncertain. CDR3 length: 13 residues. Germline V CDR1 and CDR2: WSHSY, SAAADI. V gave up 10 bases and J gave up 1 base, with 13 bases separating them. The CDR3 DNA is TGCGCCACCCTCGCCGGGAGGAACACTGAAGCTTTCTTT. This gives the protein CATLAGRNTEAFF.

This clonotype appeared a few times. V gene TRBV27 combines with J gene TRBJ2-2; 7 bases map to TRBD1. This CDR3 has 15 residues. Germline CDR1 and CDR2: MNHEY and SMNVEV (reference sequence). V was clipped by 6 bases and J by 3 bases; unmatched bases: 7. CDR3 region: CASSPGTVYTGELFF. Here the CDR3 DNA reads TGTGCCAGCAGCCCCGGGACAGTGTACACCGGGGAGCTGTTTTTT.

There are many counts of this clonotype. The rearrangement links TRBV19 to TRBJ2-7; D unclear. The V end was cut by 3 bases, the J end by 3 bases, with 18 bases between. The germline CDR1 and CDR2 sequences are LNHDA and SQIVND (reference sequence). The CDR3 is 16 residues long. The CDR3 spells CASSMVSGAWFYEQYF. The CDR3 region has the DNA TGTGCCAGTAGTATGGTTTCGGGCGCGTGGTTCTACGAGCAGTACTTC.